Listed below are T cell receptor beta chains from one sample, sequenced in a study of shared clonotypes between healthy human individuals. The method was immunoSEQ multiplex PCR; TCRdb's version includes in-frame clones alone and lacks a portion of them. This table has under 2,000,000 clones, about 94% appearing once. What was sequenced was naive CD8+ T cells sorted from blood. These receptors came from a man younger than 30 in good health. Each CDR3 is given with its conserved first and last residue. Each record gives: J gene, clone size, V gene, D gene, CDR3 DNA, CDR3 protein. The D gene is left open where the match is weak. Size tells how often a clone was seen (once, few, many) or the class of an expanded clone, and some rows leave it out.

j_gene: TRBJ1-6; abundance: NA; v_gene: TRBV5-6; d_gene: TRBD1; CDR3nt: TGTGCCAGCAGCTTTTCTAGGCGGACAGGGGACTCACCCCTCCACTTT; CDR3aa: CASSFSRRTGDSPLHF
j_gene: TRBJ1-2; abundance: NA; v_gene: TRBV6-5; d_gene: NA; CDR3nt: TGTGCCAGCAGTTCCACCCCTGGGAATGGCTACACCTTC; CDR3aa: CASSSTPGNGYTF
j_gene: TRBJ2-5; abundance: once; v_gene: TRBV7-2; d_gene: TRBD2; CDR3nt: TGTGCCAGCAGCTCCTATGATCCTCTAGCGGGCCCGTGGGAGACCCAGTACTTC; CDR3aa: CASSSYDPLAGPWETQYF
j_gene: TRBJ2-3; abundance: once; v_gene: TRBV7-6; d_gene: NA; CDR3nt: TGTGCCAGCAGCTGGACTTGGGCTGGGACAGATACGCAGTATTTT; CDR3aa: CASSWTWAGTDTQYF
j_gene: TRBJ2-3; abundance: NA; v_gene: TRBV10-3; d_gene: NA; CDR3nt: TGTGCCATCAGACACGTAAACCCCTACACAGATACGCAGTATTTT; CDR3aa: CAIRHVNPYTDTQYF
j_gene: TRBJ1-3; abundance: NA; v_gene: TRBV5-6; d_gene: TRBD1; CDR3nt: TGTGCCAGCAGCCCAGGACAGGGGGGAAACACCATATATTTT; CDR3aa: CASSPGQGGNTIYF
j_gene: TRBJ1-1; abundance: NA; v_gene: TRBV19; d_gene: TRBD1; CDR3nt: TGTGCCAGTATACGGGACAGGGACCACACTGAAGCTTTCTTT; CDR3aa: CASIRDRDHTEAFF
j_gene: TRBJ2-1; abundance: NA; v_gene: TRBV27; d_gene: NA; CDR3nt: TGTGCCAGCAGTTTAAGAGGGGCAACTTGGAATGAGCAGTTCTTC; CDR3aa: CASSLRGATWNEQFF
j_gene: TRBJ2-3; abundance: NA; v_gene: TRBV30; d_gene: NA; CDR3nt: TGTGCCTGGGCCCTGGGGGCCTCGGGCGCAGATACGCAGTATTTT; CDR3aa: CAWALGASGADTQYF
j_gene: TRBJ1-2; abundance: NA; v_gene: TRBV6-5; d_gene: NA; CDR3nt: TGTGCCAGCAGTTCCAGCCCGGCTCCCGGGGATGGCTACACCTTC; CDR3aa: CASSSSPAPGDGYTF
j_gene: TRBJ2-5; abundance: NA; v_gene: TRBV13; d_gene: NA; CDR3nt: TGTGCCAGCAGCTTTCCTAGCCTCGAGACCCAGTACTTC; CDR3aa: CASSFPSLETQYF
j_gene: TRBJ1-5; abundance: NA; v_gene: TRBV2; d_gene: NA; CDR3nt: TGTGCCAGCAGTCCGGACAGTTGGGGCAATCAGCCCCAGCATTTT; CDR3aa: CASSPDSWGNQPQHF
j_gene: TRBJ2-2; abundance: NA; v_gene: TRBV7-9; d_gene: NA; CDR3nt: TGTGCCAGCAGCTTAGCGACGACTGGTCGATACGGGGAGCTGTTTTTT; CDR3aa: CASSLATTGRYGELFF
j_gene: TRBJ2-3; abundance: NA; v_gene: TRBV11-3; d_gene: NA; CDR3nt: TGTGCCAGCAGCCCGGGCCTCCAGGATACGCAGTATTTT; CDR3aa: CASSPGLQDTQYF
j_gene: TRBJ2-5; abundance: NA; v_gene: TRBV4-3; d_gene: NA; CDR3nt: TGCGCCAGCAGCCAAGATTTGGCCTACCAAGAGACCCAGTACTTC; CDR3aa: CASSQDLAYQETQYF
j_gene: TRBJ1-1; abundance: NA; v_gene: TRBV27; d_gene: TRBD1; CDR3nt: TGTGCCAGCAGTTCCGTCGGGACAGGGAACACTGAAGCTTTCTTT; CDR3aa: CASSSVGTGNTEAFF
j_gene: TRBJ1-2; abundance: NA; v_gene: TRBV7-9; d_gene: NA; CDR3nt: TGTGCCAGCAGCTTAGTTTTGAGGCCTCAGGATGGCTACACCTTC; CDR3aa: CASSLVLRPQDGYTF
j_gene: TRBJ1-1; abundance: NA; v_gene: TRBV13; d_gene: TRBD1; CDR3nt: TGTGCCAGCAGCTTACCCGGGACAGGGTTTTTCGGCACTGAAGCTTTCTTT; CDR3aa: CASSLPGTGFFGTEAFF
j_gene: TRBJ1-1; abundance: NA; v_gene: TRBV19; d_gene: TRBD1; CDR3nt: TGTGCCAGCAAGACAGGGGGGAACACTGAAGCTTTCTTT; CDR3aa: CASKTGGNTEAFF
j_gene: TRBJ2-7; abundance: NA; v_gene: TRBV13; d_gene: TRBD2; CDR3nt: TGTGCCAGCAGCCCCGAACTAGCGGGAGGGTCGGTCTCCTACGAGCAGTACTTC; CDR3aa: CASSPELAGGSVSYEQYF
j_gene: TRBJ2-7; abundance: NA; v_gene: TRBV4-1; d_gene: NA; CDR3nt: TGCGCCAGCAGCCAAGGCACGTCCTACGAGCAGTACTTC; CDR3aa: CASSQGTSYEQYF
j_gene: TRBJ2-1; abundance: few; v_gene: TRBV7-9; d_gene: NA; CDR3nt: TGTGCCAGCAGCTTATTGGACAATGAGCAGTTCTTC; CDR3aa: CASSLLDNEQFF
j_gene: TRBJ2-7; abundance: NA; v_gene: TRBV4-1; d_gene: NA; CDR3nt: TGCGCCAGCAGCCTAGGACCTTCGGGGGCTTCCTACGAGCAGTACTTC; CDR3aa: CASSLGPSGASYEQYF
j_gene: TRBJ2-3; abundance: NA; v_gene: TRBV18; d_gene: NA; CDR3nt: TGTGCCAGCTCACAAGCGGACACAGATACGCAGTATTTT; CDR3aa: CASSQADTDTQYF
j_gene: TRBJ2-2; abundance: once; v_gene: TRBV28; d_gene: NA; CDR3nt: TGTGCCAGCAGTTTCCGCCCCACCGGGGAGCTGTTTTTT; CDR3aa: CASSFRPTGELFF